This entry lists 23 T cell receptor beta chains sequenced from one sample in a study of identifying expanded T cells in peripheral blood. Profiled with immunoSEQ multiplex PCR; TCRdb holds only in-frame clones, not every one. Among under 70,000 clones, more than 70% were seen once, and the ten largest hold under 5%. Sequencing was done on a sample of blood. The receptors here all came from a person between 18 and 75 years old in good health.

This clone came up once. V and J are TRBV27 and TRBJ2-5, with D possibly matching TRBD1 (6 bases). The CDR3 extends over 15 amino acids. Trimming cost V 2 bases and J 1 base, with 11 bases left between them. Germline V gives CDR1 MNHEY, CDR2 SMNVEV (reference sequence). CDR3 region: CASSLMGASQETQYF. The CDR3 DNA reads as TGTGCCAGCAGTTTAATGGGGGCGTCCCAAGAGACCCAGTACTTC.

This clone was picked up a small number of times. The chain joins TRBV6-4 to TRBJ2-1; 8 positions match TRBD2. The V segment lost 4 bases and the J segment 3 bases; nucleotides outside the gene matches: 5. The V gene's germline CDR1 is MRHNA and CDR2 SNTAGT. CDR3 length: 15 amino acids. The CDR3 DNA reads as TGTGCCAGCAGTGCGGGGGGGGAAGACTACAATGAGCAGTTCTTC. This encodes CASSAGGEDYNEQFF.

V usage is TRBV10-3 and J usage is TRBJ1-1, with D possibly matching TRBD1 (5 bases). CDR1 and CDR2 from the germline V gene are ENHRY and SYGVKD. This CDR3 is 15 amino acids long. V lost 6 bases and J lost 1, with 15 bases in between. The CDR3 is CAIRPQGRENTEAFF. The CDR3 DNA follows: TGTGCCATCAGGCCCCAGGGTAGGGAGAACACTGAAGCTTTCTTT.

This rearrangement joins TRBV27 to TRBJ2-1; D not certain. The CDR3 consists of 13 residues. CDR1 and CDR2 (germline): MNHEY, SMNVEV (reference sequence). Trimming cost V 4 bases and J 3 bases, with 7 bases left between them. CDR3 nucleotide sequence: TGTGCCAGCAGTTCCACACACTACAATGAGCAGTTCTTC. This translates into CASSSTHYNEQFF.

The genes are TRBV9 and TRBJ2-2, with 10 bases matching TRBD2. Germline CDR1 reads SGDLS; CDR2 reads YYNGEE. V gave up 4 bases and J gave up 4 bases; unmatched junction bases: 4. This CDR3 is 15 amino acids long. The CDR3 DNA sequence: TGTGCCAGCAGCTCCAGCGGGGGGGTCACCGGGGAGCTGTTTTTT. It specifies CASSSSGGVTGELFF. The whole variable domain, remainder taken from reference TRBV9 and TRBJ2-2, is DSGVTQTPKHLITATGQRVTLRCSPRSGDLSVYWYQQSLDQGLQFLIQYYNGEERAKGNILERFSAQQFPDLHSELNLSSLELGDSALYFCASSSSGGVTGELFFGEGSRLTVL.

V usage is TRBV9 and J usage is TRBJ2-3, with 7 nucleotides matching TRBD2. The CDR3 totals 15 residues. V was clipped by 1 base and J by 0 bases; unmatched bases: 2. In germline, CDR1 is SGDLS, CDR2 YYNGEE. The CDR3 sequence: CASSVREGSTDTQYF. The DNA for the CDR3 is TGTGCCAGCAGCGTAAGGGAGGGTAGCACAGATACGCAGTATTTT.

In this sample, this clone turned up once. The CDR3 loop is CASSFGGGETQYF. For the CDR3, the DNA is TGTGCCAGCAGCTTCGGAGGTGGCGAGACCCAGTACTTC. J is TRBJ2-5 and V is TRBV7-9; a possible D gene is TRBD2 (5 bases). Germline CDR1 SEHNR, CDR2 FQNEAQ (reference sequence). The CDR3 totals 13 residues. The V and J ends lost 3 bases and 5 bases respectively, with 10 bases between them.

The V call is TRBV7-3, the J call TRBJ2-1, with D possibly TRBD2 on 5 matching bases. Trimming pared 3 bases from V and 7 bases from J, leaving 7 bases between. The CDR3 is 12 amino acids. CDR1 SGHTA and CDR2 FQGTGA come from the germline V gene. CDR3 sequence (DNA): TGTGCCAGCAGCTTCGGGATAAATGAGCAGTTCTTC. This translates into CASSFGINEQFF.

This chain connects TRBV4-2 to TRBJ2-7; 10 bases agree with TRBD2. Germline CDR1 and CDR2: LGHNA and YNFKEQ. This CDR3 contains 15 residues. J lost 0 bases, V lost 1 base, and 0 bases had no gene match. The CDR3 protein is CASSQGLAGSYEQYF. CDR3 DNA sequence: TGTGCCAGCAGCCAAGGACTAGCGGGCTCCTACGAGCAGTACTTC.

Concerning this clone: The junction and the germline gene differ at one end; a read error may be behind it. Other nucleotide sequences in the sample specify the same CDR3. The genes are TRBV9 and TRBJ2-7, with a weak D call TRBD1 (6 bases). The CDR3 runs 14 residues. Germline loops: CDR1 SGDLS, CDR2 YYNGEE. Written as DNA, the CDR3 is TGTGCCAGCAGTGTAGGAACAGGGTACTACGAGCAGTACTTC. Translated: CASSVGTGYYEQYF.

The chain joins TRBV4-2 to TRBJ1-4; D is unclear. CDR3 length: 16 residues. The germline CDR1 and CDR2 sequences are LGHNA and YNFKEQ. V was clipped by 0 bases and J by 0 bases, with 8 bases between them. CDR3 bases: TGTGCCAGCAGCCAAGAGGCGGCAGCAACTAATGAAAAACTGTTTTTT. Translated, it gives CASSQEAAATNEKLFF.

This sequence joins TRBV28 and TRBJ2-1, with 8 positions matching TRBD2. After removal of 4 bases from V and 8 bases from J, the junction contained 4 bases not matched to a gene. The CDR3 is made up of 13 amino acids. CDR1 is MDHEN, CDR2 SYDVKM, per germline. DNA of the CDR3: TGTGCCAGCAGTTCGACTAGCGTCTATGAGCAGTTCTTC. Its translation: CASSSTSVYEQFF.

The chain employs TRBV4-1 and TRBJ1-6, with 9 bases matching TRBD1. Germline V lookup: CDR1 MGHRA, CDR2 YSYEKL. CDR3 length: 13 residues. J gave up 15 bases and V 3 bases, and 6 bases lay outside the gene matches. The CDR3 DNA is TGCGCCAGCAGCCATCTACAGGGGGCTAGCCTCCACTTT. Protein sequence: CASSHLQGASLHF.

The V gene is TRBV9, the J gene TRBJ2-2; D is ambiguous. The CDR3 loop spans 15 amino acids. Germline assignment: CDR1 SGDLS and CDR2 YYNGEE. Trimming removed 0 bases at V and 0 bases at J, with 6 bases between. CDR3 sequence reads: CASSVAGTNTGELFF. CDR3 in DNA: TGTGCCAGCAGCGTAGCGGGTACGAACACCGGGGAGCTGTTTTTT.

V is TRBV7-2 and J is TRBJ2-5, with TRBD1 matching 7 bases. Per the germline V gene, CDR1 is SGHTA and CDR2 is FQGNSA. Trimming removed 5 bases from V and 5 bases from J; junction bases left unmatched: 11. The CDR3 extends over 15 amino acids. CDR3 sequence: CASSRRDRVGETQYF. The CDR3 region has the DNA TGTGCCAGCAGCCGTAGAGACAGGGTCGGGGAGACCCAGTACTTC.

This clone was detected once. The chain uses TRBV6-6 and TRBJ1-2, with 7 bases aligning to TRBD1. J gave up 2 bases and V 4 bases, and 10 bases lay outside the gene matches. The CDR3 spans 16 residues. CDR1 is MNHNY, CDR2 SVGAGI, per germline (reference sequence). The DNA of the CDR3 is TGTGCCAGCAGTTCCCGGGGACAGCCGAACAACTATGGCTACACCTTC. Translated: CASSSRGQPNNYGYTF.

The chain recombines TRBV18 with TRBJ2-7, with a tentative D call TRBD1 (6 bases). CDR1 KGHSH and CDR2 LQKENI come from the germline V gene. Trimming stripped 6 bases from V and 1 base from J, with 13 bases between. This CDR3 region has 14 residues. CDR3 sequence: CASSRADRSYEQYF. The DNA of the CDR3 is TGTGCCAGCTCGCGGGCGGACAGATCCTACGAGCAGTACTTC.

This clone was detected only once. This rearrangement joins TRBV19 to TRBJ2-7; a possible D gene is TRBD1 (6 bases). The V gene lost 5 bases and the J gene lost 2 bases, with 16 bases spanning the gap. The CDR3 has 15 amino acids. The germline gives CDR1 LNHDA, CDR2 SQIVND (reference sequence). CDR3 region: CASSYSGQSTYEQYF. Here the CDR3 DNA reads TGTGCCAGTAGTTATAGTGGACAGAGTACCTACGAGCAGTACTTC.

This clone was counted once. DNA for the CDR3: TGTGCCAGCAGCTTGGCCATTCAGGGTGAAATCTATGGCTACACCTTC. The encoded protein is CASSLAIQGEIYGYTF. This chain connects TRBV5-4 to TRBJ1-2, with TRBD1 as a possible D gene (5 bases). The V end lost 0 bases, the J end lost 4 bases, and 16 bases lay between the germline ends. From germline, CDR1 is SGHNT and CDR2 YYREEE (reference sequence). This CDR3 is 16 amino acids long. Together with reference TRBV5-4 and TRBJ1-2, the CDR3 gives the full variable domain: ETGVTQSPTHLIKTRGQQVTLRCSSQSGHNTVSWYQQALGQGPQFIFQYYREEENGRGNFPPRFSGLQFPNYSSELNVNALELDDSALYLCASSLAIQGEIYGYTFGSGTRLTVV.

This clone was detected only a few times. The chain couples TRBV4-1 to TRBJ1-2, with unresolved D. V lost 0 bases, J lost 0 bases, and 11 bases lay in between. CDR3 size: 16 residues. The germline CDR1 and CDR2 sequences are MGHRA and YSYEKL. The CDR3 coding sequence is TGCGCCAGCAGCCAAGAGTCCAGAGCAGCTAACTATGGCTACACCTTC. Its translation: CASSQESRAANYGYTF.

This clone was seen only a few times. V usage is TRBV15 and J usage is TRBJ1-1, with D hard to call. The length of the CDR3 is 15 residues. Deletions cut 1 base from V and 0 bases from J, with 9 bases between. Germline values: CDR1 LNHNV, CDR2 YYDKDF (reference sequence). This chain's CDR3 is CATSRGRDVNTEAFF. CDR3 in DNA: TGTGCCACCAGCAGAGGTAGGGATGTGAACACTGAAGCTTTCTTT.

The gene calls are TRBV7-2 and TRBJ2-1; 10 nucleotides line up with TRBD2. Trimming at V came to 3 bases and at J to 10 bases, leaving 0 bases not matched to a gene. This CDR3 is built from 12 residues. In germline, CDR1 is SGHTA, CDR2 FQGNSA. The CDR3 loop is CASSFSGGEQFF. As DNA, the CDR3 is TGTGCCAGCAGCTTTAGCGGGGGGGAGCAGTTCTTC.

This clone was seen more than once but under ten times. The chain joins TRBV18 to TRBJ2-5; no definite D call. V lost 0 bases, J lost 1 base, and 0 bases lay in between. This CDR3 comprises 12 residues. CDR1 and CDR2 from the germline V gene are KGHSH and LQKENI. CDR3 sequence: CASSPPQETQYF. The CDR3 coding sequence is TGTGCCAGCTCACCACCCCAAGAGACCCAGTACTTC.